The T cell receptor (beta chain) under discussion was sequenced for a study of blood T cell repertoires in COVID-19. About the study: PBMCs, B-cell-depleted T cells, or T cells provided the cDNA or gDNA that made up the material.

In the original analysis: Amplifying reference gene primers gave estimates of nucleated cell counts. The protocol was immunoSEQ multiplex PCR, while the TCRdb copy is restricted to in-frame clones and leaves out a portion. The V and J calls and the clone size are those of that table, but D and trimming were determined from the DNA. This table holds some 90,000 clones, around 89% found once. The CDR3 spans 14 residues. Germline CDR1 SGHNT, CDR2 YYREEE (reference sequence). V shed 0 bases and J shed 0 bases, with 3 bases lying between them. Sequenced sample: peripheral blood. The genes are TRBV5-4 and TRBJ1-4, with no clear D. The receptor comes from a man between 50 and 59 years old with acute or convalescent COVID-19. The CDR3 loop reads CASSLGATNEKLFF. The CDR3 DNA sequence: TGTGCCAGCAGCTTGGGAGCAACTAATGAAAAACTGTTTTTT.